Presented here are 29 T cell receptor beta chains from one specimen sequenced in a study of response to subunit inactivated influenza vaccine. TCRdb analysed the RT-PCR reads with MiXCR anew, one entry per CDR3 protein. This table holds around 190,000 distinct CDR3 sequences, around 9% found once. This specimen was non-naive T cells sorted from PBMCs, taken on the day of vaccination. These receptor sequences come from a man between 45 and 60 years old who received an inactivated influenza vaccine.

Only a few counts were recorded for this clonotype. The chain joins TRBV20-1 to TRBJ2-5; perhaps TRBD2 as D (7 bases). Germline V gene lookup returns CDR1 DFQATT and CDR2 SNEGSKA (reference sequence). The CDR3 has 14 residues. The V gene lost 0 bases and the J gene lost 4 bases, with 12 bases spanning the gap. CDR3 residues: CSARDPGGLETQYF. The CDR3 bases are TGCAGTGCTAGAGATCCGGGGGGCTTAGAGACCCAGTACTTC.

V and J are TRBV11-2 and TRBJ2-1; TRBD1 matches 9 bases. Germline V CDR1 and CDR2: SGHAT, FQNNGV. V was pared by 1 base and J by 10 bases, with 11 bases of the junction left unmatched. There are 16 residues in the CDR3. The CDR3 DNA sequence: TGTGCCAGCAGCTTAGTTTTTCGACAGGGGACAGGGGAGCAGTTCTTC. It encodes CASSLVFRQGTGEQFF.

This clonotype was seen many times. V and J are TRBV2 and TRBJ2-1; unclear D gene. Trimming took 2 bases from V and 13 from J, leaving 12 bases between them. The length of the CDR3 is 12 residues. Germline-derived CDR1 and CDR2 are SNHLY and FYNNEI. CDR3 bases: TGTGCCAGCAGTGAAATCGGCGGAGACCAGTTCTTC. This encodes CASSEIGGDQFF. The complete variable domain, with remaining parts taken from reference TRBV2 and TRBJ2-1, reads EPEVTQTPSHQVTQMGQEVILRCVPISNHLYFYWYRQILGQKVEFLVSFYNNEISEKSEIFDDQFSVERPDGSNFTLKIRSTKLEDSAMYFCASSEIGGDQFFGPGTRLTVL.

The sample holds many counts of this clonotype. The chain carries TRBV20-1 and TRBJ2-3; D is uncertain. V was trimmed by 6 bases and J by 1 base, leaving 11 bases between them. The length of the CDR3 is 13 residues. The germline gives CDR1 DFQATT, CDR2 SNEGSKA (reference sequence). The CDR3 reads CSATNTGTDTQYF. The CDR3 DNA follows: TGCAGTGCAACTAACACGGGCACAGATACGCAGTATTTT.

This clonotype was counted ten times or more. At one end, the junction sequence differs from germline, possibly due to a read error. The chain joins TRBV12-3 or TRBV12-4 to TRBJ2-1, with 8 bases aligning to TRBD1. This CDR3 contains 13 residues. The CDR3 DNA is TGTGCCAGCAGTCCGACGACAGGGGTTGAGGAGTTCTTC. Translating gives CASSPTTGVEEFF.

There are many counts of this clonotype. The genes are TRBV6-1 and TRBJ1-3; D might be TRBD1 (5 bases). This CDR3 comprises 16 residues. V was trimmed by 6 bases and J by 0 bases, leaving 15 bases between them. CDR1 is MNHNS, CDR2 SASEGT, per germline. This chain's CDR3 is CASSGQGLDSGNTIYF. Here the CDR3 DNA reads TGTGCCAGCAGCGGCCAGGGACTCGACTCTGGAAACACCATATATTTT.

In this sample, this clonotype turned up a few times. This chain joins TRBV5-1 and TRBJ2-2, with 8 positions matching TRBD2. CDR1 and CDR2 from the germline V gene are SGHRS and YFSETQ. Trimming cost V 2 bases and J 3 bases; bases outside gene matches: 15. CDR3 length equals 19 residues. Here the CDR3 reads CASSLPSARGGLDTGELFF. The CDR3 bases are TGCGCCAGCAGCTTACCCTCGGCTCGGGGGGGCCTAGACACCGGGGAGCTGTTTTTT.

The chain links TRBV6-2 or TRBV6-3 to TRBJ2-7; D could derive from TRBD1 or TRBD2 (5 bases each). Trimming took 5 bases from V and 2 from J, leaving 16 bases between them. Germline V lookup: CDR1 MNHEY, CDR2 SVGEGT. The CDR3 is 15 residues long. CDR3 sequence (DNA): TGTGCCAGCAGTGGCGGAGAGGGGTGGACCTACGAGCAGTACTTC. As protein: CASSGGEGWTYEQYF.

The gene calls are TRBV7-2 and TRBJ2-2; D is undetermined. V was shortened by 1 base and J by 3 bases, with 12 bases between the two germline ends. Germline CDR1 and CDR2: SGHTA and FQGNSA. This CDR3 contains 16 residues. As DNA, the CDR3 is TGTGCCAGCAGCTTAGAATGGATTCCCCACACCGGGGAGCTGTTTTTT. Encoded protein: CASSLEWIPHTGELFF.

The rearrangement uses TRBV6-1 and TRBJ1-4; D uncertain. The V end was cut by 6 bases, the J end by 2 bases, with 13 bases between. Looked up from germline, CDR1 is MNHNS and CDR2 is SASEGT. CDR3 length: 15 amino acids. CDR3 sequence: CASSLSPGTNEKLFF. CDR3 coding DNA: TGTGCCAGCAGCCTATCCCCCGGGACTAATGAAAAACTGTTTTTT.

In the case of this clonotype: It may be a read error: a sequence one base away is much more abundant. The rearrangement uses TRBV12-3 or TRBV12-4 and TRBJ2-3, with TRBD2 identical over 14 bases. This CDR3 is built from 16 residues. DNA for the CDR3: TGTGCCAGCAGTTTTGGGACTAGCGGGGGCACAGTTACGCAGTATTTT. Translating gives CASSFGTSGGTVTQYF.

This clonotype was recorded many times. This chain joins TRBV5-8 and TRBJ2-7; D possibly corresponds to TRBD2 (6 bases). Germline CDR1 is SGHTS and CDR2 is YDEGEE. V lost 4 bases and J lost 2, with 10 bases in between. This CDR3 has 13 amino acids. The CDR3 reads CASSRGRTYEQYF. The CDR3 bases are TGTGCCAGCAGCCGGGGGAGGACCTACGAGCAGTACTTC.

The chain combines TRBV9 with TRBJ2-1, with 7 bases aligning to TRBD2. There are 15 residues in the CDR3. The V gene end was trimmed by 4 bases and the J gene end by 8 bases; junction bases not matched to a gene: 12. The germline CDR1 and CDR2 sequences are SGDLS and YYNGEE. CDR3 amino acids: CASSPRPTSADEQFF. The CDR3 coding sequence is TGTGCCAGCAGCCCCCGCCCCACTAGCGCCGATGAGCAGTTCTTC.

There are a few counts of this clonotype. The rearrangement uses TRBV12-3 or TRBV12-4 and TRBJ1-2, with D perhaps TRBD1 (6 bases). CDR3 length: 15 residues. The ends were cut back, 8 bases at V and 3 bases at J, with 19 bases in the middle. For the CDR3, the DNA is TGTGCCAGCGACGGGAGGTCCAGGGGATACTATGGCTACACCTTC. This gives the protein CASDGRSRGYYGYTF.

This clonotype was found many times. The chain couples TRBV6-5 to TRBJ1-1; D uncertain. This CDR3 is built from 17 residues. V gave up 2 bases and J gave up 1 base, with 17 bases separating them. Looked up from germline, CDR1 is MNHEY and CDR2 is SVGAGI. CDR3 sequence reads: CASSYPADIGPNTEAFF. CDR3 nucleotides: TGTGCCAGCAGTTACCCTGCCGACATTGGGCCGAACACTGAAGCTTTCTTT.

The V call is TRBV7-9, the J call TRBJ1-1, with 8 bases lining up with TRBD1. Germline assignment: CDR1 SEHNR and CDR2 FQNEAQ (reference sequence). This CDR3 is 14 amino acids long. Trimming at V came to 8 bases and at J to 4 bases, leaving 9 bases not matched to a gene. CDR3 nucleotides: TGTGCCAGCGGGGGGACAGGCCTTACCACTGAAGCTTTCTTT. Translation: CASGGTGLTTEAFF.

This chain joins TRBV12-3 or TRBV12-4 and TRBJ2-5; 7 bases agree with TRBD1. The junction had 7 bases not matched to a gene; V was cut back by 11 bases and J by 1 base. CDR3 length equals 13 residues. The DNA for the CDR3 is TGTGCCTCTAAGGACAGGAGCCAAGAGACCCAGTACTTC. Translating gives CASKDRSQETQYF.

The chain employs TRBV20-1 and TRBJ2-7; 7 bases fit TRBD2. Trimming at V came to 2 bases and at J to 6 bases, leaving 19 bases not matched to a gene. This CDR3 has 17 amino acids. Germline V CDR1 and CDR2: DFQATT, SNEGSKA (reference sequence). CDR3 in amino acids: CSARSMASGSWGSEQYF. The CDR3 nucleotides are TGCAGTGCTAGAAGTATGGCTAGCGGTTCGTGGGGGTCCGAGCAGTACTTC.

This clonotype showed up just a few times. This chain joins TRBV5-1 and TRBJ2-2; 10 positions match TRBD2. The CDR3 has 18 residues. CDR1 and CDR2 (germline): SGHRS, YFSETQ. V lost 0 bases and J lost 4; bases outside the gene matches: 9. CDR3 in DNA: TGCGCCAGCAGCTTGGGTCTAGCGGGGGCACCGGGCACCGGGGAGCTGTTTTTT. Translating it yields CASSLGLAGAPGTGELFF.

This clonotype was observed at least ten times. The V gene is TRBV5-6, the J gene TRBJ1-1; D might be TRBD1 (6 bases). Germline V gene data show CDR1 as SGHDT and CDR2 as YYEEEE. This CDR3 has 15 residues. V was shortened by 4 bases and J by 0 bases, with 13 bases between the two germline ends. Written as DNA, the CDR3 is TGTGCCAGCAGCCGGGAGGGACACTTGAACACTGAAGCTTTCTTT. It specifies CASSREGHLNTEAFF.

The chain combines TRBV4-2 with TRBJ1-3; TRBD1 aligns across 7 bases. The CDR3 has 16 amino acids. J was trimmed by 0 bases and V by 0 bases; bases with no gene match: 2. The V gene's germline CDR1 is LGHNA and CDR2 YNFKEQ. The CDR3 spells CASSQEGTASGNTIYF. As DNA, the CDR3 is TGTGCCAGCAGCCAAGAAGGGACAGCCTCTGGAAACACCATATATTTT.

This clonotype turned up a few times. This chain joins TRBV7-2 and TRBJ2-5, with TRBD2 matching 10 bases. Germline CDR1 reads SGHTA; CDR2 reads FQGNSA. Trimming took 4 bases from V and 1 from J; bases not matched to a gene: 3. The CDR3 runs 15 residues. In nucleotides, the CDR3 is TGTGCCAGCAGCTGGAGCGGGAGGGGCCAAGAGACCCAGTACTTC. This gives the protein CASSWSGRGQETQYF.

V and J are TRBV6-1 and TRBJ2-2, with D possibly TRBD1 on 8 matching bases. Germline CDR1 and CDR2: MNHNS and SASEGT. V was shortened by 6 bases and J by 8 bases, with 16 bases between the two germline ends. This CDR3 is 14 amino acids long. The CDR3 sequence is CASRPTGGGGELFF. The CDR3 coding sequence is TGTGCCAGCAGGCCCACAGGGGGGGGAGGGGAGCTGTTTTTT.

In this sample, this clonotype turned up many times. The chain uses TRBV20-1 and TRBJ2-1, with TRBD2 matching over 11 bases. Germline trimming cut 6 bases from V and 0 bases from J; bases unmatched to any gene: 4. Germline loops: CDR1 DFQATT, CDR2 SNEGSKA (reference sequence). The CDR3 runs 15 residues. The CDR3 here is CSATGTSGSYNEQFF. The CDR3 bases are TGCAGTGCAACCGGGACTAGCGGCTCCTACAATGAGCAGTTCTTC.

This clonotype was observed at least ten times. CDR3 residues: CSVPAPGGEKLFF. The DNA for the CDR3 is TGCAGTGTGCCGGCCCCGGGGGGAGAAAAACTGTTTTTT. This chain uses TRBV20-1 with TRBJ1-4, with TRBD1 as a possible D gene (5 bases). The CDR3 consists of 13 residues. With 7 bases removed from V and 8 bases from J, the gap between germline ends came to 17 bases. Germline V gene data show CDR1 as DFQATT and CDR2 as SNEGSKA (reference sequence).

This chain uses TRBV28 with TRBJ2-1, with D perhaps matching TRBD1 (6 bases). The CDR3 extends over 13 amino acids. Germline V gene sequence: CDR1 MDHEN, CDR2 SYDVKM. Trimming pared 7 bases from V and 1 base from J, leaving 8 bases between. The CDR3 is CASNRVSYNEQFF. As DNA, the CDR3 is TGTGCCAGCAACAGGGTTTCCTACAATGAGCAGTTCTTC. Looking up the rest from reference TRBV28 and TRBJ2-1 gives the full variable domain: DVKVTQSSRYLVKRTGEKVFLECVQDMDHENMFWYRQDPGLGLRLIYFSYDVKMKEKGDIPEGYSVSREKKERFSLILESASTNQTSMYLCASNRVSYNEQFFGPGTRLTVL.

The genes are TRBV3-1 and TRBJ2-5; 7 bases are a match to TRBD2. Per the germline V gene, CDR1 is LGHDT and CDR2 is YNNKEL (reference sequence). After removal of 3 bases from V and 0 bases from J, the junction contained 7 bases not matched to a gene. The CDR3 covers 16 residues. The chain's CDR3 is CASSHTTSVHQETQYF. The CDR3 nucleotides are TGTGCCAGCAGCCATACAACTAGCGTTCACCAAGAGACCCAGTACTTC.

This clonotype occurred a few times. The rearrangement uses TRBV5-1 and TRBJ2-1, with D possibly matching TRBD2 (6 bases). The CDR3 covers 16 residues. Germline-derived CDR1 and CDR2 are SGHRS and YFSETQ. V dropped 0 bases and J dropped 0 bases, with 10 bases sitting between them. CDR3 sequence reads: CASSLAVGSSYNEQFF. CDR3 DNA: TGCGCCAGCAGCTTGGCAGTCGGGAGCTCCTACAATGAGCAGTTCTTC.

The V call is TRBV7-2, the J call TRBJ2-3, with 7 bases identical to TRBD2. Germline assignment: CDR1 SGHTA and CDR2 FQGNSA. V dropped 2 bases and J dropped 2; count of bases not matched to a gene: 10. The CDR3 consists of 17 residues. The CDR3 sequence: CASSLFGGGPPTDTQYF. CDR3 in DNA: TGTGCCAGCAGCTTATTTGGGGGGGGACCTCCCACAGATACGCAGTATTTT. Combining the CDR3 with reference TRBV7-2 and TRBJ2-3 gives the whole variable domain GAGVSQSPSNKVTEKGKDVELRCDPISGHTALYWYRQSLGQGLEFLIYFQGNSAPDKSGLPSDRFSAERTGGSVSTLTIQRTQQEDSAVYLCASSLFGGGPPTDTQYFGPGTRLTVL.